These 31 T cell receptor beta chains were all obtained from the same sample, sequenced in a study of blood T cell repertoires in COVID-19. Produced via immunoSEQ multiplex PCR; TCRdb's table is partial and in-frame only. The sample lists about 59,000 clones, around 80% occurring once. The sample was peripheral blood. These receptors were collected from a man in his 60s with acute or convalescent COVID-19.

The V and J genes are TRBV27 and TRBJ2-7, with D tentatively TRBD1 (5 bases). V was cut by 4 bases and J by 2 bases, with 12 bases left in between. The CDR3 sequence is 14 residues long. The germline gives CDR1 MNHEY, CDR2 SMNVEV (reference sequence). The CDR3 loop is CASSWGLGAYEQYF. CDR3 nucleotide sequence: TGTGCCAGCAGTTGGGGTTTAGGGGCCTACGAGCAGTACTTC.

A few counts support this clone. The rearrangement links TRBV20-1 to TRBJ1-5, with D tentatively TRBD1 (5 bases). Deletions cut 3 bases from V and 6 bases from J, with 18 bases between. Germline CDR1 and CDR2: DFQATT and SNEGSKA (reference sequence). This CDR3 comprises 15 residues. As DNA, the CDR3 is TGCAGTGCTAGTTCGGAATGGAGGGGTGGTCAGCCCCAGCATTTT. This sequence encodes CSASSEWRGGQPQHF.

The chain recombines TRBV14 with TRBJ2-1; 10 bases align to TRBD2. This CDR3 is built from 14 residues. Germline V gene lookup returns CDR1 SGHDN and CDR2 FVKESK. With V trimmed by 5 bases and J by 9 bases, 7 bases remained unmatched. The CDR3 sequence: CASSGASGRTEQFF. CDR3 coding DNA: TGTGCCAGCAGCGGGGCTAGCGGGAGAACTGAGCAGTTCTTC.

This chain uses TRBV7-9 with TRBJ1-5, with D maybe TRBD1 (6 bases). V lost 4 bases and J 4 bases, leaving 8 bases between the germline ends. CDR1 is SEHNR, CDR2 FQNEAQ, per germline (reference sequence). CDR3 length: 13 residues. The CDR3 region has the DNA TGTGCCAGCAGCTCGGACAGAAATCAGCCCCAGCATTTT. Protein: CASSSDRNQPQHF. The complete variable domain, with remaining parts taken from reference TRBV7-9 and TRBJ1-5, reads DTGVSQNPRHKITKRGQNVTFRCDPISEHNRLYWYRQTLGQGPEFLTYFQNEAQLEKSRLLSDRFSAERPKGSFSTLEIQRTEQGDSAMYLCASSSDRNQPQHFGDGTRLSIL.

The chain recombines TRBV7-9 with TRBJ1-5; D is unresolved. Germline V gene sequence: CDR1 SEHNR, CDR2 FQNEAQ (reference sequence). The V end was cut by 5 bases, the J end by 5 bases, with 16 bases between. The CDR3 has 15 residues. This CDR3 reads CASSLGSGRDQPQHF. CDR3 nucleotide sequence: TGTGCCAGCAGCCTGGGCTCCGGGAGAGATCAGCCCCAGCATTTT.

This chain uses TRBV20-1 with TRBJ2-7, with TRBD2 matching 7 bases. The CDR3 runs to 10 residues. Germline assignment: CDR1 DFQATT and CDR2 SNEGSKA (reference sequence). With V trimmed by 7 bases and J by 4 bases, 1 base remained unmatched. The CDR3 coding sequence is TGCAGTGGGGGGGGTTACGAGCAGTACTTC. Amino acids: CSGGGYEQYF.

The rearrangement uses TRBV5-1 and TRBJ2-1, with 7 bases aligning to TRBD2. Per germline, CDR1 SGHRS and CDR2 YFSETQ. This CDR3 spans 15 amino acids. V was pared by 0 bases and J by 4 bases, with 4 bases of the junction left unmatched. The CDR3 reads CASSLARREYNEQFF. CDR3 sequence (DNA): TGCGCCAGCAGCTTGGCCCGGCGGGAGTACAATGAGCAGTTCTTC.

The rearrangement uses TRBV27 and TRBJ2-1; D unresolved. Trimming left V 3 bases short and J 7 bases short, with 10 bases between. Germline loops: CDR1 MNHEY, CDR2 SMNVEV (reference sequence). The CDR3 covers 13 residues. The DNA of the CDR3 is TGTGCCAGCAGTTTTCGAGAGTGGAATGAGCAGTTCTTC. It codes for CASSFREWNEQFF.

This clone was counted ten times or more. The V and J genes are TRBV6-1 and TRBJ1-3; the D is unclear. The germline V and J ends were trimmed by 0 bases and 4 bases, with 13 bases remaining between them. Germline lookup yields CDR1 MNHNS and CDR2 SASEGT. There are 16 residues in the CDR3. The CDR3 loop is CASSEAYRQSGNTIYF. The DNA for the CDR3 is TGTGCCAGCAGTGAAGCGTATAGACAATCCGGAAACACCATATATTTT.

This clone came up a few times. The chain combines TRBV19 with TRBJ1-1; 8 nucleotides match TRBD1. The J segment lost 4 bases and the V segment lost 7 bases, leaving 8 bases of the junction unmatched. Germline V gives CDR1 LNHDA, CDR2 SQIVND (reference sequence). This CDR3 spans 14 amino acids. CDR3 nucleotides: TGTGCCAGTATCCAGACAGGGGAAGGCACTGAAGCTTTCTTT. This codes for CASIQTGEGTEAFF. Using reference TRBV19 and TRBJ1-1 for the parts outside the CDR3, the full variable domain is DGGITQSPKYLFRKEGQNVTLSCEQNLNHDAMYWYRQDPGQGLRLIYYSQIVNDFQKGDIAEGYSVSREKKESFPLTVTSAQKNPTAFYLCASIQTGEGTEAFFGQGTRLTVV.

The chain uses TRBV25-1 and TRBJ2-1, with TRBD1 matching 7 bases. Germline CDR1 is MGHDK and CDR2 is SYGVNS. The CDR3 has 14 residues. V dropped 6 bases and J dropped 2; count of bases not matched to a gene: 4. CDR3 nucleotide sequence: TGTGCCAGCAGCCCCGGACAGGCCTACAATGAGCAGTTCTTC. It codes for CASSPGQAYNEQFF.

This chain links TRBV29-1 with TRBJ2-7; a possible D gene is TRBD2 (6 bases). This CDR3 region has 11 residues. CDR1 and CDR2 from the germline V gene are SQVTM and ANQGSEA. V was trimmed by 6 bases and J by 11 bases, leaving 17 bases between them. The CDR3 nucleotides read TGCAGCGTGCGAGAGGGGCGGGACGAGTACTTC. Amino acids: CSVREGRDEYF.

The rearrangement links TRBV19 to TRBJ2-3; 7 bases match TRBD1. The germline V gene encodes CDR1 LNHDA and CDR2 SQIVND (reference sequence). The J segment lost 0 bases and the V segment lost 4 bases, leaving 7 bases of the junction unmatched. CDR3 size: 16 residues. CDR3 loop: CASSRGWTGSTDTQYF. Written as DNA, the CDR3 is TGTGCCAGTAGTAGGGGGTGGACAGGTAGCACAGATACGCAGTATTTT.

The genes are TRBV14 and TRBJ2-1; 7 positions match TRBD1. Germline CDR1 and CDR2: SGHDN and FVKESK. The CDR3 spans 13 residues. V lost 6 bases and J lost 9; bases outside the gene matches: 8. The DNA for the CDR3 is TGTGCCAGCAGTCAAAACAGGGACAGTGAGCAGTTCTTC. Protein sequence: CASSQNRDSEQFF.

This clone was observed a handful of times. The chain uses TRBV20-1 and TRBJ2-5; no firm D call. Germline values: CDR1 DFQATT, CDR2 SNEGSKA (reference sequence). Trimming removed 4 bases from V and 4 bases from J, with 4 bases in between. The CDR3 sequence is 10 residues long. The CDR3 coding sequence is TGCAGTGCTACGGGAGAGACCCAGTACTTC. It yields the protein CSATGETQYF.

The rearrangement joins TRBV18 to TRBJ1-5; D ambiguous. V was cut by 6 bases and J by 0 bases, with 12 bases left in between. The CDR3 covers 15 residues. Germline lookup yields CDR1 KGHSH and CDR2 LQKENI. CDR3 DNA sequence: TGTGCCAGCTCCACCGAAACAGCTAGCAATCAGCCCCAGCATTTT. It is translated as CASSTETASNQPQHF.

The chain couples TRBV28 to TRBJ2-3, with TRBD1 matching over 8 bases. After removal of 5 bases from V and 6 bases from J, the junction contained 4 bases not matched to a gene. Germline CDR1 and CDR2: MDHEN and SYDVKM. There are 13 residues in the CDR3. The CDR3 region has the DNA TGTGCCAGCAGTCTGTGGACAGGGGATACGCAGTATTTT. Encoded protein: CASSLWTGDTQYF.

The chain recombines TRBV5-1 with TRBJ2-5; 11 bases match TRBD2. This CDR3 contains 19 residues. Per the germline V gene, CDR1 is SGHRS and CDR2 is YFSETQ. The V gene end was trimmed by 0 bases and the J gene end by 0 bases; junction bases not matched to a gene: 10. CDR3 DNA sequence: TGCGCCAGCAGCTTGGGTTCTAGCGGGAGGACTTATAACCAAGAGACCCAGTACTTC. Its translation: CASSLGSSGRTYNQETQYF.

CDR3 protein: CASGQRGSYEQYF. CDR3 in DNA: TGTGCCAGCGGCCAGCGGGGGTCGTACGAGCAGTACTTC. The chain combines TRBV28 with TRBJ2-7, with 8 bases matching TRBD2. Trimming at V came to 8 bases and at J to 4 bases, leaving 7 bases not matched to a gene. This CDR3 has 13 amino acids. CDR1 is MDHEN and CDR2 is SYDVKM in the germline V gene.

The J gene is TRBJ2-5, the V gene TRBV6-5; 10 bases are shared with TRBD1. The V gene's germline CDR1 is MNHEY and CDR2 SVGAGI. There are 14 residues in the CDR3. V was clipped by 7 bases and J by 4 bases; unmatched bases: 6. The CDR3 region is CASIPGQGIETQYF. The CDR3 DNA sequence: TGTGCCAGCATTCCGGGACAGGGGATAGAGACCCAGTACTTC.

The V gene is TRBV7-6, the J gene TRBJ2-1, with 9 bases fitting TRBD2. The V and J ends lost 3 bases and 5 bases, in that order; junction bases with no gene match: 5. Germline V gives CDR1 SGHVS, CDR2 FNYEAQ. The CDR3 is made up of 15 amino acids. The CDR3 bases are TGTGCCAGCAGCTTGGCGGGGGGGGCCCACAATGAGCAGTTCTTC. This translates into CASSLAGGAHNEQFF.

The chain combines TRBV7-3 with TRBJ2-1; 8 bases line up with TRBD2. The CDR3 has 13 amino acids. Germline CDR1 reads SGHTA; CDR2 reads FQGTGA. Trimming took 5 bases from V and 9 from J; bases not matched to a gene: 6. CDR3 protein: CASSPGGSGEQFF. CDR3 nucleotide sequence: TGTGCCAGCAGCCCGGGGGGGAGCGGTGAGCAGTTCTTC.

The chain employs TRBV30 and TRBJ2-5, with no clear D. Trimming took off 5 bases at V and 5 bases at J, with 12 bases between the two ends. CDR1 and CDR2 from the germline V gene are GTSNPN and SVGIG (reference sequence). The CDR3 sequence is 12 residues long. The CDR3 nucleotides are TGTGCCTGGCTAAGTGGTCGGGAGACCCAGTACTTC. It codes for CAWLSGRETQYF. Complete variable domain (other parts from reference TRBV30 and TRBJ2-5): SQTIHQWPATLVQPVGSPLSLECTVEGTSNPNLYWYRQAAGRGLQLLFYSVGIGQISSEVPQNLSASRPQDRQFILSSKKLLLSDSGFYLCAWLSGRETQYFGPGTRLLVL.

The chain uses TRBV7-9 and TRBJ2-2, with 9 bases lining up with TRBD2. Germline CDR1 reads SEHNR; CDR2 reads FQNEAQ (reference sequence). Trimming took 5 bases from V and 1 from J; bases not matched to a gene: 5. The CDR3 has 16 residues. In DNA, the CDR3 is TGTGCCAGCAGCCCGCCTAGCGGGAAGAACACCGGGGAGCTGTTTTTT. Its protein product is CASSPPSGKNTGELFF.

This clone was observed once. The gene calls are TRBV5-1 and TRBJ1-4, with D tentatively TRBD1 (6 bases). Germline CDR1 and CDR2: SGHRS and YFSETQ. The V end lost 4 bases, the J end lost 6 bases, and 16 bases lay between the germline ends. CDR3 length: 15 residues. Here the CDR3 DNA reads TGCGCCAGCAGCCCCGAGGGGGGGCCTGATGAAAAACTGTTTTTT. It encodes CASSPEGGPDEKLFF.

This chain joins TRBV27 and TRBJ1-6, with a weak D call TRBD1 (6 bases). The CDR3 has 17 residues. Germline CDR1 and CDR2: MNHEY and SMNVEV (reference sequence). Trimming took off 6 bases at V and 4 bases at J, with 19 bases between the two ends. The CDR3 is CASSPPDSGLYNSPLHF. The CDR3 nucleotides read TGTGCCAGCAGCCCGCCGGACAGTGGATTATATAATTCACCCCTCCACTTT.

The chain links TRBV3-1 (or the pseudogene TRBV3-2) to TRBJ1-4, with a tentative D call TRBD1 (5 bases). The V gene lost 2 bases and the J gene lost 4 bases, with 14 bases spanning the gap. Germline CDR1 and CDR2: LGHDT and YNNKEL (reference sequence). This CDR3 is built from 16 residues. The CDR3: CASSQTPGQGNEKLFF. The CDR3 region has the DNA TGTGCCAGCAGCCAAACGCCCGGGCAGGGTAATGAAAAACTGTTTTTT.

The chain carries TRBV28 and TRBJ2-7; 7 positions match TRBD1. V lost 5 bases, J lost 2 bases, and 6 bases stayed unmatched. The germline V gene encodes CDR1 MDHEN and CDR2 SYDVKM. This CDR3 has 14 amino acids. The CDR3 region is CASSRQGPPYEQYF. In DNA form, the CDR3 reads TGTGCCAGCAGTCGACAGGGTCCCCCCTACGAGCAGTACTTC.

CDR3 sequence: CASSLLLPRSGANVLTF. The CDR3 bases are TGTGCCAGCAGCCTCCTTCTACCCCGCTCTGGGGCCAACGTCCTGACTTTC. This chain connects TRBV3-1 (or the pseudogene TRBV3-2) to TRBJ2-6; D remains unclear. V was cut by 4 bases and J by 0 bases, with 13 bases left in between. Looked up from germline, CDR1 is LGHDT and CDR2 is YNNKEL (reference sequence). The CDR3 spans 17 residues.

The V call is TRBV30, the J call TRBJ1-1; TRBD1 aligns across 10 bases. Trimming cost V 4 bases and J 6 bases; bases outside gene matches: 8. This CDR3 is 14 amino acids long. CDR1 is GTSNPN, CDR2 SVGIG, per germline (reference sequence). CDR3 bases: TGTGCCTGGACCAACCGGGACAGGGGTGCTGAAGCTTTCTTT. Protein sequence: CAWTNRDRGAEAFF.

This chain uses TRBV18 with TRBJ1-1; TRBD1 aligns across 7 bases. Looked up from germline, CDR1 is KGHSH and CDR2 is LQKENI. The CDR3 is made up of 16 amino acids. V dropped 6 bases and J dropped 0; count of bases not matched to a gene: 10. The CDR3 DNA sequence: TGTGCCAGCTCCCCTAGGACAGGACTCATGAACACTGAAGCTTTCTTT. This codes for CASSPRTGLMNTEAFF.